What follows are 22 T cell receptor beta chains derived from one specimen sequenced in a study of cytomegalovirus exposure and HLA in healthy donors. The PCR had 60 Vbeta and 13 Jbeta primers. TCRdb's table, derived via immunoSEQ multiplex PCR, lists solely in-frame clones and lacks some. The table includes 100,000 to 150,000 clones, roughly 80% detected once. The sample consisted of PBMCs. The receptors here all came from a male donor in good health and CMV-seronegative.

V usage is TRBV9 and J usage is TRBJ1-2; 7 bases align to TRBD1. Trimming at V came to 3 bases and at J to 0 bases, leaving 8 bases not matched to a gene. Germline CDR1 reads SGDLS; CDR2 reads YYNGEE. This CDR3 has 16 amino acids. This CDR3 reads CASSARQGPSNYGYTF. The CDR3 region has the DNA TGTGCCAGCAGCGCCAGACAGGGCCCCTCTAACTATGGCTACACCTTC.

This rearrangement joins TRBV6-6 to TRBJ1-1; D is unclear. CDR3 length: 16 residues. V lost 2 bases to trimming and J lost 2 bases, with 15 bases between them. The V gene's germline CDR1 is MNHNY and CDR2 SVGAGI (reference sequence). The CDR3 sequence: CASSYDVVEGNTEAFF. CDR3 DNA sequence: TGTGCCAGCAGTTACGACGTGGTAGAGGGTAACACTGAAGCTTTCTTT.

This clone appeared once. CDR3 loop: CASSPGGLAGARTDTQYF. Written as DNA, the CDR3 is TGTGCCAGCAGCCCCGGTGGACTAGCGGGGGCCCGCACAGATACGCAGTATTTT. The J gene is TRBJ2-3, the V gene TRBV7-2, with 13 nucleotides matching TRBD2. Germline V gene lookup returns CDR1 SGHTA and CDR2 FQGNSA. V shed 5 bases, J shed 1 base, and the junction held 9 bases outside the gene matches. The CDR3 extends over 18 amino acids.

The J gene is TRBJ2-7, the V gene TRBV7-9; TRBD1 is a possible D gene (5 bases). The V gene's germline CDR1 is SEHNR and CDR2 FQNEAQ (reference sequence). This CDR3 spans 13 amino acids. V was clipped by 5 bases and J by 6 bases, with 14 bases between them. CDR3 loop: CASSLFQGSEQYF. DNA for the CDR3: TGTGCCAGCAGCCTCTTTCAGGGATCCGAGCAGTACTTC.

This clone occurred once. This rearrangement joins TRBV30 to TRBJ2-3; D gene unclear. V was cut by 7 bases and J by 5 bases, with 10 bases left in between. Germline CDR1 reads GTSNPN; CDR2 reads SVGIG (reference sequence). This CDR3 is 11 amino acids long. The CDR3: CASVLVDTQYF. CDR3 in DNA: TGTGCCTCCGTACTTGTAGATACGCAGTATTTT.

V is TRBV28 and J is TRBJ1-5, with D possibly TRBD1 on 6 matching bases. The CDR3 runs to 17 residues. V shed 5 bases and J shed 0 bases, with 17 bases lying between them. Looked up from germline, CDR1 is MDHEN and CDR2 is SYDVKM. Here the CDR3 reads CASSVNRVPYSNQPQHF. CDR3 sequence (DNA): TGTGCCAGCAGTGTAAACAGGGTTCCTTATAGCAATCAGCCCCAGCATTTT.

The chain links TRBV14 to TRBJ2-1; D unclear. CDR1 and CDR2 (germline): SGHDN, FVKESK. This CDR3 has 14 amino acids. Trimming removed 1 base from V and 9 bases from J, with 13 bases in between. CDR3: CASSQGAWHLEQFF. CDR3 in DNA: TGTGCCAGCAGCCAAGGGGCGTGGCACCTTGAGCAGTTCTTC.

On this clone: The junction departs from germline at one end; a sequencing error may be responsible. The J gene is TRBJ1-1, the V gene TRBV6-4, with TRBD1 matching over 7 bases. Looked up from germline, CDR1 is MRHNA and CDR2 is SNTAGT. CDR3 length: 14 residues. The CDR3 sequence is CTSSAGGKGVEAFF. The CDR3 DNA sequence: TGTACCAGCAGTGCAGGGGGTAAAGGGGTTGAAGCTTTCTTT.

The CDR3 loop reads CASSQQPSRTDTQYF. The CDR3 coding sequence is TGTGCCAGCAGCCAACAACCAAGCCGCACAGATACGCAGTATTTT. The chain combines TRBV14 with TRBJ2-3; no clear D gene. Germline assignment: CDR1 SGHDN and CDR2 FVKESK. V gave up 2 bases and J gave up 1 base, with 10 bases separating them. The CDR3 extends over 15 amino acids.

The V gene is TRBV28, the J gene TRBJ2-7; D call uncertain. The ends were cut back, 5 bases at V and 1 base at J, with 6 bases in the middle. CDR3 length equals 12 residues. Germline V CDR1 and CDR2: MDHEN, SYDVKM. The CDR3 here is CASSRTSYEQYF. In DNA, the CDR3 is TGTGCCAGCAGTAGAACATCCTACGAGCAGTACTTC.

This chain links TRBV14 with TRBJ2-7; no clear D. Germline V lookup: CDR1 SGHDN, CDR2 FVKESK. CDR3 length equals 13 residues. V dropped 2 bases and J dropped 2 bases, with 7 bases sitting between them. The CDR3 region is CASSQPGPYEQYF. For the CDR3, the DNA is TGTGCCAGCAGCCAACCGGGTCCCTACGAGCAGTACTTC.

This CDR3 reads CARRRTSGSQETQYF. The CDR3 region has the DNA TGTGCCAGACGTCGGACTAGCGGGAGCCAAGAGACCCAGTACTTC. The chain couples TRBV2 to TRBJ2-5; TRBD2 aligns across 13 bases. This CDR3 has 15 residues. Per germline, CDR1 SNHLY and CDR2 FYNNEI. Unmatched junction bases numbered 5, after V lost 9 bases and J lost 1 base. Full variable domain (missing parts from reference TRBV2 and TRBJ2-5): EPEVTQTPSHQVTQMGQEVILRCVPISNHLYFYWYRQILGQKVEFLVSFYNNEISEKSEIFDDQFSVERPDGSNFTLKIRSTKLEDSAMYFCARRRTSGSQETQYFGPGTRLLVL.

This clone appeared once. The V call is TRBV30, the J call TRBJ2-7, with D perhaps matching TRBD1 (6 bases). CDR3 size: 11 residues. Germline CDR1 GTSNPN, CDR2 SVGIG (reference sequence). V was clipped by 0 bases and J by 11 bases, with 11 bases between them. The CDR3 reads CAWSVPGGKYF. CDR3 in DNA: TGTGCCTGGAGTGTCCCTGGGGGCAAGTACTTC.

The V call is TRBV7-9, the J call TRBJ2-2, with TRBD1 matching over 8 bases. The J segment lost 7 bases and the V segment lost 8 bases, leaving 18 bases of the junction unmatched. The CDR3 length is 17 residues. Looked up from germline, CDR1 is SEHNR and CDR2 is FQNEAQ (reference sequence). CDR3 in amino acids: CASGQGRELSSIGELFF. CDR3 bases: TGTGCCAGCGGACAGGGACGGGAACTCTCTAGTATCGGGGAGCTGTTTTTT.

The chain links TRBV18 to TRBJ1-1; 10 nucleotides align to TRBD1. Germline CDR1 KGHSH, CDR2 LQKENI. J was trimmed by 3 bases and V by 3 bases; bases with no gene match: 4. The CDR3 loop spans 15 amino acids. The CDR3 sequence is CASSPGTGVDTEAFF. The DNA of the CDR3 is TGTGCCAGCTCACCGGGGACAGGGGTTGACACTGAAGCTTTCTTT. Combining the CDR3 with reference TRBV18 and TRBJ1-1 gives the whole variable domain NAGVMQNPRHLVRRRGQEARLRCSPMKGHSHVYWYRQLPEEGLKFMVYLQKENIIDESGMPKERFSAEFPKEGPSILRIQQVVRGDSAAYFCASSPGTGVDTEAFFGQGTRLTVV.

The rearrangement uses TRBV25-1 and TRBJ2-7, with 14 bases matching TRBD2. The ends lost 5 bases at V and 2 bases at J; junction bases unmatched: 8. The germline V gene has CDR1 MGHDK and CDR2 SYGVNS. The CDR3 has 17 residues. The CDR3 DNA reads as TGTGCCAGCAGTCCCGGGACTAGCGGGAGCCTAACCTACGAGCAGTACTTC. Translated, it gives CASSPGTSGSLTYEQYF.

The chain combines TRBV28 with TRBJ1-2, with D unresolved. Germline loops: CDR1 MDHEN, CDR2 SYDVKM. This CDR3 is built from 15 residues. V lost 3 bases, J lost 4 bases, and 15 bases lay in between. CDR3 in DNA: TGTGCCAGCAGTTTTGGAGCTACTGAACGCTATGGCTACACCTTC. Its protein product is CASSFGATERYGYTF.

This clone was counted only a few times. J is TRBJ1-2 and V is TRBV5-6, with 8 bases fitting TRBD1. Germline lookup yields CDR1 SGHDT and CDR2 YYEEEE. CDR3 length: 16 amino acids. Losses at the gene ends were 3 bases for V and 3 bases for J; bases not matched to a gene: 10. The DNA of the CDR3 is TGTGCCAGCAGCTCCGCCCCTGGACAGGGTTACTATGGCTACACCTTC. Residues: CASSSAPGQGYYGYTF.

The chain joins TRBV4-3 to TRBJ2-2; 9 bases fit TRBD2. J was trimmed by 4 bases and V by 0 bases; bases with no gene match: 18. Germline lookup yields CDR1 LGHNA and CDR2 YSLEER. CDR3 length: 21 amino acids. The CDR3 region has the DNA TGCGCCAGCAGCCAAGAATCATATTATGGGGCGGGAGGGCCGGGCACCGGGGAGCTGTTTTTT. Residues: CASSQESYYGAGGPGTGELFF.

This chain joins TRBV18 and TRBJ2-1; TRBD1 agrees at 7 bases. This CDR3 spans 15 amino acids. Trimming at V came to 6 bases and at J to 5 bases, leaving 10 bases not matched to a gene. Germline V gives CDR1 KGHSH, CDR2 LQKENI. CDR3 bases: TGTGCCAGCTCCCCGGGACAGAACCCCCACAATGAGCAGTTCTTC. This sequence encodes CASSPGQNPHNEQFF.

The chain links TRBV5-6 to TRBJ1-1, with D unresolved. Trimming pared 4 bases from V and 1 base from J, leaving 11 bases between. The CDR3 contains 14 residues. The germline gives CDR1 SGHDT, CDR2 YYEEEE. For the CDR3, the DNA is TGTGCCAGCAGCCCTCCGGTTGGGAACACTGAAGCTTTCTTT. Translation: CASSPPVGNTEAFF. Drawing the rest from reference TRBV5-6 and TRBJ1-1, the complete variable domain is DAGVTQSPTHLIKTRGQQVTLRCSPKSGHDTVSWYQQALGQGPQFIFQYYEEEERQRGNFPDRFSGHQFPNYSSELNVNALLLGDSALYLCASSPPVGNTEAFFGQGTRLTVV.

CDR3: CASNNRGDQPQHF. CDR3 nucleotide sequence: TGTGCCAGCAACAACAGGGGGGATCAGCCCCAGCATTTT. The V gene is TRBV7-9, the J gene TRBJ1-5; the match to TRBD1 covers 8 bases. The CDR3 runs 13 residues. Trimming cost V 7 bases and J 5 bases; bases outside gene matches: 4. The germline CDR1 and CDR2 sequences are SEHNR and FQNEAQ (reference sequence).